The 29 T cell receptor beta chains reported below all come from one sample, sequenced in a study of cytomegalovirus exposure and HLA in healthy donors. The study ran its PCR with 60 Vbeta and 13 Jbeta primers. Assay: immunoSEQ multiplex PCR; the TCRdb copy retains only in-frame clones and omits some. The sample yields some 140,000 clones, roughly 85% seen once. Source material: PBMCs. The receptors stem from a man aged 40-50 years in good health and CMV-seropositive.

The chain uses TRBV19 and TRBJ1-1; TRBD1 might be the D (6 bases). With 4 bases removed from V and 2 bases from J, the gap between germline ends came to 17 bases. The CDR3 has 16 residues. Germline CDR1 and CDR2: LNHDA and SQIVND (reference sequence). The CDR3 region is CASSTEGRGRNTEAFF. The CDR3 DNA is TGTGCCAGTAGTACCGAAGGAAGGGGGAGAAACACTGAAGCTTTCTTT.

This chain links TRBV5-7 with TRBJ1-4, with TRBD1 identical over 10 bases. TRBV5-7 counts as an open reading frame of uncertain function. This CDR3 contains 14 residues. V was pared by 5 bases and J by 5 bases, with 3 bases of the junction left unmatched. Here the CDR3 reads CASRDRGGNEKLFF. The DNA of the CDR3 is TGTGCCAGCAGGGACAGGGGGGGGAATGAAAAACTGTTTTTT.

This chain links TRBV29-1 with TRBJ2-1, with D possibly matching TRBD1 (6 bases). The V gene's germline CDR1 is SQVTM and CDR2 ANQGSEA. This CDR3 is built from 12 residues. V was trimmed by 3 bases and J by 15 bases, leaving 18 bases between them. The CDR3 is CSVDAGRGSPFF. The CDR3 nucleotides read TGCAGCGTTGATGCGGGCAGGGGTTCCCCGTTCTTC.

This chain links TRBV28 with TRBJ1-3; D gene unclear. Trimming stripped 7 bases from V and 0 bases from J, with 7 bases between. The CDR3 length is 13 residues. Germline V gene sequence: CDR1 MDHEN, CDR2 SYDVKM. The CDR3 DNA sequence: TGTGCCAGCAATCTCGGCTCTGGAAACACCATATATTTT. Translation gives CASNLGSGNTIYF. Drawing the rest from reference TRBV28 and TRBJ1-3, the complete variable domain is DVKVTQSSRYLVKRTGEKVFLECVQDMDHENMFWYRQDPGLGLRLIYFSYDVKMKEKGDIPEGYSVSREKKERFSLILESASTNQTSMYLCASNLGSGNTIYFGEGSWLTVV.

This clone is a singleton in its sample. The CDR3 DNA sequence: TGTGCCAGCAGTCCTGGGGACACCCGCAATCAGCCCCAGCATTTT. It specifies CASSPGDTRNQPQHF. The rearrangement links TRBV2 to TRBJ1-5, with TRBD1 as a possible D gene (6 bases). V lost 5 bases and J lost 2, with 13 bases in between. Germline CDR1 is SNHLY and CDR2 is FYNNEI. There are 15 residues in the CDR3.

In its sample, this clone was seen once. The genes are TRBV4-2 and TRBJ2-5; possible D gene TRBD2, 6 bases. CDR1 LGHNA and CDR2 YNFKEQ come from the germline V gene. CDR3 length: 15 amino acids. Trimming pared 1 base from V and 3 bases from J, leaving 12 bases between. CDR3 protein: CASSQGFGGKETQYF. The CDR3, as DNA: TGTGCCAGCAGCCAAGGTTTTGGCGGGAAAGAGACCCAGTACTTC.

The chain couples TRBV7-2 to TRBJ2-6, with D unresolved. V was pared by 1 base and J by 0 bases, with 4 bases between. CDR3 length: 15 residues. CDR1 SGHTA and CDR2 FQGNSA come from the germline V gene. DNA for the CDR3: TGTGCCAGCAGCTTAGATAGCTCTGGGGCCAACGTCCTGACTTTC. Its translation: CASSLDSSGANVLTF.

The chain links TRBV10-1 to TRBJ1-5, with 9 bases matching TRBD1. Germline values: CDR1 WNHNN, CDR2 SYGVQD (reference sequence). Trimming took 0 bases from V and 5 from J; bases not matched to a gene: 8. The CDR3 runs 17 residues. Here the CDR3 DNA reads TGCGCCAGCAGTGAGTCGACCGGGACAGGGAGGGATCAGCCCCAGCATTTT. Its protein is CASSESTGTGRDQPQHF.

This chain connects TRBV19 to TRBJ2-1, with 10 bases identical to TRBD1. Losses at the gene ends were 6 bases for V and 3 bases for J; bases not matched to a gene: 2. Germline loops: CDR1 LNHDA, CDR2 SQIVND (reference sequence). This CDR3 is built from 14 residues. The CDR3 nucleotides read TGTGCCAGTAGGGGGACAGGGGACTACAATGAGCAGTTCTTC. Amino acid sequence: CASRGTGDYNEQFF.

CDR3 sequence: CASSYLGAGAFF. DNA for the CDR3: TGTGCCAGCAGCTATTTAGGCGCAGGGGCTTTCTTT. The gene calls are TRBV7-9 and TRBJ1-1, with TRBD1 as a possible D gene (5 bases). Trimming removed 4 bases from V and 11 bases from J, with 14 bases in between. CDR3 length: 12 residues. The germline CDR1 and CDR2 sequences are SEHNR and FQNEAQ (reference sequence).

CDR3 DNA: TGTGCCAGCAGATTACGGACAGGGGTAAACACCGGGGAGCTGTTTTTT. This encodes CASRLRTGVNTGELFF. V gene TRBV28 combines with J gene TRBJ2-2, with 9 nucleotides matching TRBD1. The V gene end was trimmed by 6 bases and the J gene end by 2 bases; junction bases not matched to a gene: 7. CDR3 length equals 16 residues. Germline-derived CDR1 and CDR2 are MDHEN and SYDVKM.

The chain employs TRBV28 and TRBJ2-7, with D tentatively TRBD2 (6 bases). The CDR3 runs to 14 residues. The germline V and J ends were trimmed by 6 bases and 1 base, with 13 bases remaining between them. Germline V CDR1 and CDR2: MDHEN, SYDVKM. CDR3 coding DNA: TGTGCCAGCAGAATTTCGGGACTTTCCTACGAGCAGTACTTC. This gives the protein CASRISGLSYEQYF.

The chain joins TRBV30 to TRBJ2-3; TRBD2 aligns across 15 bases. Trimming at V came to 3 bases and at J to 3 bases, leaving 10 bases not matched to a gene. Germline CDR1 reads GTSNPN; CDR2 reads SVGIG (reference sequence). This CDR3 contains 18 residues. CDR3 DNA sequence: TGTGCCTGGAGAGCCCCCGCAGGACTAGCGGGGGGGACAGATACGCAGTATTTT. Its translation: CAWRAPAGLAGGTDTQYF.

The chain employs TRBV28 and TRBJ1-2; D perhaps matches TRBD1 (5 bases). Trimming stripped 2 bases from V and 4 bases from J, with 17 bases between. Germline assignment: CDR1 MDHEN and CDR2 SYDVKM. This CDR3 is 16 amino acids long. Here the CDR3 DNA reads TGTGCCAGCAGTTTACGAACAGGTTCCTTTTCCTATGGCTACACCTTC. It encodes CASSLRTGSFSYGYTF.

The V gene is TRBV2, the J gene TRBJ1-4; 8 bases fit TRBD1. CDR3 size: 15 residues. Per germline, CDR1 SNHLY and CDR2 FYNNEI. V dropped 6 bases and J dropped 4; count of bases not matched to a gene: 7. CDR3 DNA sequence: TGTGCCAGCAGGGATCGGACAGGGTATAATGAAAAACTGTTTTTT. Amino acid sequence: CASRDRTGYNEKLFF.

V and J are TRBV2 and TRBJ1-2, with D possibly being TRBD1 (6 bases). Trimming left V 5 bases short and J 8 bases short, with 18 bases between. This CDR3 is built from 14 residues. Germline CDR1 SNHLY, CDR2 FYNNEI. The CDR3 reads CASSYQTGRRGYTF. The CDR3 coding sequence is TGTGCCAGCAGTTACCAGACAGGAAGGAGAGGCTACACCTTC.

This chain joins TRBV7-8 and TRBJ2-3, with 12 bases lining up with TRBD2. V was clipped by 4 bases and J by 3 bases; unmatched bases: 2. Per germline, CDR1 SGHVS and CDR2 FQNEAQ. The CDR3 runs to 15 residues. The DNA for the CDR3 is TGTGCCAGCAGCTCTGGACTAGCGGGAACAGATACGCAGTATTTT. This translates into CASSSGLAGTDTQYF.

This clone has a handful of counts. This sequence joins TRBV10-3 and TRBJ1-5; 7 nucleotides line up with TRBD1. The length of the CDR3 is 17 residues. The germline gives CDR1 ENHRY, CDR2 SYGVKD. The J segment lost 6 bases and the V segment lost 3 bases, leaving 14 bases of the junction unmatched. CDR3 loop: CAISESDPRQGGQPQHF. The DNA of the CDR3 is TGTGCCATCAGTGAATCTGACCCTAGGCAGGGGGGTCAGCCCCAGCATTTT.

The gene calls are TRBV30 and TRBJ1-1; D perhaps matches TRBD1 (6 bases). CDR1 GTSNPN and CDR2 SVGIG come from the germline V gene (reference sequence). There are 12 residues in the CDR3. Trimming took 0 bases from V and 8 from J, leaving 10 bases between them. CDR3 DNA: TGTGCCTGGAGTGTATCAGGGGTAGAAGCTTTCTTT. This gives the protein CAWSVSGVEAFF.

The chain joins TRBV25-1 to TRBJ2-5; 9 bases line up with TRBD2. Per germline, CDR1 MGHDK and CDR2 SYGVNS. With V trimmed by 0 bases and J by 6 bases, 11 bases remained unmatched. The CDR3 consists of 17 residues. The CDR3 loop is CASSEYWGSGSLKTQYF. The CDR3 bases are TGTGCCAGCAGTGAATACTGGGGTAGCGGGAGTTTGAAGACCCAGTACTTC.

CDR3 in amino acids: CASSEGYDTTNEKLFF. CDR3 coding DNA: TGTGCCAGCAGTGAAGGGTACGACACAACTAATGAAAAACTGTTTTTT. The rearrangement joins TRBV2 to TRBJ1-4; D unclear. This CDR3 has 16 residues. V shed 1 base and J shed 0 bases, with 9 bases lying between them. Germline CDR1 is SNHLY and CDR2 is FYNNEI.

The chain is built from TRBV11-1 and TRBJ2-1; 13 bases map to TRBD2. The ends lost 5 bases at V and 7 bases at J; junction bases unmatched: 5. The CDR3 sequence is 15 residues long. Germline CDR1 reads SGHAT; CDR2 reads FQDESV (reference sequence). CDR3 protein: CASSRTSGSLNEQFF. The CDR3 region has the DNA TGTGCCAGCAGCCGGACTAGCGGGAGTTTGAATGAGCAGTTCTTC.

This sequence joins TRBV5-1 and TRBJ2-7; 7 bases line up with TRBD1. This CDR3 is built from 15 residues. Germline CDR1 SGHRS, CDR2 YFSETQ. Trimming at V came to 2 bases and at J to 7 bases, leaving 12 bases not matched to a gene. In DNA, the CDR3 is TGCGCCAGCAGCTTCCGGGACAGCGGTCGTGGGGAGCAGTACTTC. Its translation: CASSFRDSGRGEQYF.

This clone was observed a handful of times. The CDR3 here is CASRRGPRGYTF. The CDR3 DNA is TGTGCCAGCAGGCGGGGGCCAAGAGGCTACACCTTC. The genes are TRBV2 and TRBJ1-2, with D maybe TRBD1 (6 bases). CDR3 size: 12 residues. The germline gives CDR1 SNHLY, CDR2 FYNNEI. Trimming took 6 bases from V and 8 from J, leaving 13 bases between them.

In this sample, this clone turned up a few times. The chain is built from TRBV6-1 and TRBJ2-7; D possibly corresponds to TRBD1 (6 bases). CDR1 is MNHNS, CDR2 SASEGT, per germline. V was cut by 5 bases and J by 3 bases, with 11 bases left in between. The CDR3 runs to 13 residues. CDR3 DNA sequence: TGTGCCAGCAGTCGGGACATAGGCTACGAGCAGTACTTC. This gives the protein CASSRDIGYEQYF.

The gene calls are TRBV5-4 and TRBJ2-3; D remains unclear. Trimming took 3 bases from V and 0 from J, leaving 8 bases between them. This CDR3 has 14 amino acids. The germline gives CDR1 SGHNT, CDR2 YYREEE (reference sequence). The CDR3, as DNA: TGTGCCAGCAGCTCCCGTGGCAGCACAGATACGCAGTATTTT. Translated, it gives CASSSRGSTDTQYF. Variable domain in full (rest from reference TRBV5-4 and TRBJ2-3): ETGVTQSPTHLIKTRGQQVTLRCSSQSGHNTVSWYQQALGQGPQFIFQYYREEENGRGNFPPRFSGLQFPNYSSELNVNALELDDSALYLCASSSRGSTDTQYFGPGTRLTVL.

V and J are TRBV10-3 and TRBJ2-5, with 11 bases that match TRBD2. J was trimmed by 2 bases and V by 10 bases; bases with no gene match: 3. This CDR3 has 13 amino acids. Germline CDR1 and CDR2: ENHRY and SYGVKD. The CDR3 region has the DNA TGTGCCACCGGGACTAGCGGACAAGAGACCCAGTACTTC. Translating it yields CATGTSGQETQYF.

This clone appeared once. This rearrangement joins TRBV5-6 to TRBJ2-7, with no clear D. Germline assignment: CDR1 SGHDT and CDR2 YYEEEE. Trimming stripped 5 bases from V and 0 bases from J, with 12 bases between. The CDR3 is made up of 14 amino acids. CDR3 in amino acids: CASSSRVPSYEQYF. In nucleotides, the CDR3 is TGTGCCAGCAGTTCCCGGGTCCCCTCCTACGAGCAGTACTTC.

The chain recombines TRBV5-1 with TRBJ2-5; possible D gene TRBD1, 8 bases. Germline CDR1 reads SGHRS; CDR2 reads YFSETQ. V was trimmed by 3 bases and J by 5 bases, leaving 14 bases between them. The CDR3 extends over 14 amino acids. The CDR3 nucleotides are TGCGCCAGCAGCTACGGACAGGGAGGGGAGACCCAGTACTTC. This encodes CASSYGQGGETQYF.